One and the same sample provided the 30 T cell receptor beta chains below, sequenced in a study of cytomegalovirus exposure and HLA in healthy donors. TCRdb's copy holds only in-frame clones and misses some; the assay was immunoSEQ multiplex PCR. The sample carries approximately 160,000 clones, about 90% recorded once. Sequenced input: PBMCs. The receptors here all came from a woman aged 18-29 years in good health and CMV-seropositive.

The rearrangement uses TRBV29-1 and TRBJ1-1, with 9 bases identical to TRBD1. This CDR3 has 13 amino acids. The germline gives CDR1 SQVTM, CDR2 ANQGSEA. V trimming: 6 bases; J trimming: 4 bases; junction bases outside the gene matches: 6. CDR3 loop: CSVGGTGSTEAFF. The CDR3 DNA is TGCAGCGTGGGAGGGACAGGGAGCACTGAAGCTTTCTTT.

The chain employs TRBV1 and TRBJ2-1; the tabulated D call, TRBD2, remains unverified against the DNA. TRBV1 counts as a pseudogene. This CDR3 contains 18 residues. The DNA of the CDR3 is TGCACCAGCAGCCCGCCTAATTTAGCGGGATCCGACGATAGTGAGCAGTTCTTC. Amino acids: CTSSPPNLAGSDDSEQFF.

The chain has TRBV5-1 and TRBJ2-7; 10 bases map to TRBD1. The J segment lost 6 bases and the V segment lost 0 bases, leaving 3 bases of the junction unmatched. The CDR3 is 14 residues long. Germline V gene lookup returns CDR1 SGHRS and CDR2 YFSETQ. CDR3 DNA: TGCGCCAGCAGCTTGGTCTGGACAGGGGGCGAGCAGTACTTC. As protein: CASSLVWTGGEQYF.

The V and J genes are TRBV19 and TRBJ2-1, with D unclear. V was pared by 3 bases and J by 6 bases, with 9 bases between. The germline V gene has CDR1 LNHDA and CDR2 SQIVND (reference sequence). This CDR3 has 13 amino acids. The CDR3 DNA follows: TGTGCCAGTAGTATTGTGGAGCTCAATGAGCAGTTCTTC. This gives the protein CASSIVELNEQFF.

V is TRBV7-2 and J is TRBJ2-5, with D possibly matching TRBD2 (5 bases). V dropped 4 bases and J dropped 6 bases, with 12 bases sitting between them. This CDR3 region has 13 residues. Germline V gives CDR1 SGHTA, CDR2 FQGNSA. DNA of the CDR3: TGTGCCAGCAGCTCTAGCCTGGGGAAGACCCAGTACTTC. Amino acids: CASSSSLGKTQYF.

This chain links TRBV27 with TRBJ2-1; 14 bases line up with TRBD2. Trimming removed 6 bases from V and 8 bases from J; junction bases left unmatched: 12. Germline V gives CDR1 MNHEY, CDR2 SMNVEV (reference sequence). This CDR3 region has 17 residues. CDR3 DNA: TGTGCCAGCAGCTTACCGACTAGCGGGAGGGCCTTGGATGAGCAGTTCTTC. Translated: CASSLPTSGRALDEQFF.

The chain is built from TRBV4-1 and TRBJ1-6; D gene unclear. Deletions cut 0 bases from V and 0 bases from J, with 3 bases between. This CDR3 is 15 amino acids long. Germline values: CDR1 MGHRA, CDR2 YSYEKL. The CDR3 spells CASSQESSYNSPLHF. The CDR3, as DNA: TGCGCCAGCAGCCAAGAGAGCTCCTATAATTCACCCCTCCACTTT.

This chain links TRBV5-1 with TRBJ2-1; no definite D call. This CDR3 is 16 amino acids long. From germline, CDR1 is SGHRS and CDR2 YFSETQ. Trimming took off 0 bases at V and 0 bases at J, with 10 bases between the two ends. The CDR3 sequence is CASSLGEPSSYNEQFF. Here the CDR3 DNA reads TGCGCCAGCAGCTTGGGAGAGCCTAGCTCCTACAATGAGCAGTTCTTC.

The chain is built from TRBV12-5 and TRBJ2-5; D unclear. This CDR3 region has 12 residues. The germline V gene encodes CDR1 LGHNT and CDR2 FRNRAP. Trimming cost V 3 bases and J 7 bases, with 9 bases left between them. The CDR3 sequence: CASGFFAGTQYF. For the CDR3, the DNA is TGTGCTAGTGGTTTTTTCGCCGGGACCCAGTACTTC. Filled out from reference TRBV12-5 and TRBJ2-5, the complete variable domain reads DARVTQTPRHKVTEMGQEVTMRCQPILGHNTVFWYRQTMMQGLELLAYFRNRAPLDDSGMPKDRFSAEMPDATLATLKIQPSEPRDSAVYFCASGFFAGTQYFGPGTRLLVL.

The CDR3 DNA reads as TGTGCCAGCTCATCCCGGACAAAGAGTCAAGAGACCCAGTACTTC. Translating it yields CASSSRTKSQETQYF. This chain links TRBV18 with TRBJ2-5; D is possibly TRBD1 (5 bases). Trimming stripped 5 bases from V and 2 bases from J, with 15 bases between. CDR1 and CDR2 from the germline V gene are KGHSH and LQKENI. The CDR3 contains 15 residues. Full variable domain (missing parts from reference TRBV18 and TRBJ2-5): NAGVMQNPRHLVRRRGQEARLRCSPMKGHSHVYWYRQLPEEGLKFMVYLQKENIIDESGMPKERFSAEFPKEGPSILRIQQVVRGDSAAYFCASSSRTKSQETQYFGPGTRLLVL.

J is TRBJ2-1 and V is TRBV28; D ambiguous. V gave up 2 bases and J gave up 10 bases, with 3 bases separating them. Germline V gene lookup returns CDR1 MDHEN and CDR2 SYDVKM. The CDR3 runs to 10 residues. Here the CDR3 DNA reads TGTGCCAGCAGTTTACGGGAGCAGTTCTTC. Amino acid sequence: CASSLREQFF.

The CDR3 sequence is CASSTLRDRHSGNTIYF. CDR3 nucleotides: TGTGCCAGTAGTACCCTTCGGGACAGACACTCTGGAAACACCATATATTTT. The V and J genes are TRBV19 and TRBJ1-3, with 7 bases lining up with TRBD1. J was trimmed by 0 bases and V by 4 bases; bases with no gene match: 9. Germline-derived CDR1 and CDR2 are LNHDA and SQIVND (reference sequence). This CDR3 has 17 amino acids. Full variable domain (remainder filled in from reference TRBV19 and TRBJ1-3): DGGITQSPKYLFRKEGQNVTLSCEQNLNHDAMYWYRQDPGQGLRLIYYSQIVNDFQKGDIAEGYSVSREKKESFPLTVTSAQKNPTAFYLCASSTLRDRHSGNTIYFGEGSWLTVV.

CDR3 in amino acids: CASSVAGGQGSYNEQFF. The CDR3 region has the DNA TGTGCCAGCAGCGTAGCCGGGGGACAGGGATCCTACAATGAGCAGTTCTTC. V is TRBV9 and J is TRBJ2-1, with 9 bases matching TRBD1. The germline CDR1 and CDR2 sequences are SGDLS and YYNGEE. Unmatched junction bases numbered 5, after V lost 0 bases and J lost 1 base. CDR3 length: 17 residues.

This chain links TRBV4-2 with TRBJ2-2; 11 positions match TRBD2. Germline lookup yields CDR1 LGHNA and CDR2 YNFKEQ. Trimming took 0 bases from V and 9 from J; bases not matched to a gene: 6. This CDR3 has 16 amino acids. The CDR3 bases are TGTGCCAGCAGCCAAGAGTCGCTAGCGGGAGGCCGGGAGCTGTTTTTT. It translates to CASSQESLAGGRELFF.

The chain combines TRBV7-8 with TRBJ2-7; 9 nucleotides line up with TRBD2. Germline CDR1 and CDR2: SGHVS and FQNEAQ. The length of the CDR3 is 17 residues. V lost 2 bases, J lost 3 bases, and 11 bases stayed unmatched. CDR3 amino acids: CASSLRLGRGGNYEQYF. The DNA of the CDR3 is TGTGCCAGCAGCTTAAGATTGGGGCGGGGGGGCAACTACGAGCAGTACTTC.

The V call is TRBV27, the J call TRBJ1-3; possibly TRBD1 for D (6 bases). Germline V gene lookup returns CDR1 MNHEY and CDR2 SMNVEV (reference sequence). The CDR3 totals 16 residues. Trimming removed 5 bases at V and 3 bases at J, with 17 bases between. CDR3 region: CASSKWGGTSGNTIYF. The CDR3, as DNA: TGTGCCAGCAGTAAATGGGGAGGGACAAGTGGAAACACCATATATTTT.

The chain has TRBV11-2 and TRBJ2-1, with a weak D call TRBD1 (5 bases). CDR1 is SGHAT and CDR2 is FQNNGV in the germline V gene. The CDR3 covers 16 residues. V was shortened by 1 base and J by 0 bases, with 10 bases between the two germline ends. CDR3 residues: CASSLGGQGSYNEQFF. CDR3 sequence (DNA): TGTGCCAGCAGCTTAGGCGGCCAGGGCTCCTACAATGAGCAGTTCTTC.

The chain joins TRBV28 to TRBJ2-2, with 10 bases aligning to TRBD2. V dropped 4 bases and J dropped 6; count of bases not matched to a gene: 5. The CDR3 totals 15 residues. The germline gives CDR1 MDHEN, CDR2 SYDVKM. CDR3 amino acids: CASSSGTSVAGELFF. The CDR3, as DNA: TGTGCCAGCAGTTCGGGGACTAGCGTCGCCGGGGAGCTGTTTTTT.

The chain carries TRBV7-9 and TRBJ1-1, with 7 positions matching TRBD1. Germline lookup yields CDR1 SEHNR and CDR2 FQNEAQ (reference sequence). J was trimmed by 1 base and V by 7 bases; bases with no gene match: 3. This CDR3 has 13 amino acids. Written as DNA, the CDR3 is TGTGCCAGCACCCGACAGGGGAACACTGAAGCTTTCTTT. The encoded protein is CASTRQGNTEAFF.

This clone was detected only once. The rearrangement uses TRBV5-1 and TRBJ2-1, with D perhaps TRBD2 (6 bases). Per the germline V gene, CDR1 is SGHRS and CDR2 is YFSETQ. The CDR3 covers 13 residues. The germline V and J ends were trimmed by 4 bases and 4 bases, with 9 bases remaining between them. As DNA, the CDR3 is TGCGCCAGCAGCGGGGGGACTTACAATGAGCAGTTCTTC. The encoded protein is CASSGGTYNEQFF.

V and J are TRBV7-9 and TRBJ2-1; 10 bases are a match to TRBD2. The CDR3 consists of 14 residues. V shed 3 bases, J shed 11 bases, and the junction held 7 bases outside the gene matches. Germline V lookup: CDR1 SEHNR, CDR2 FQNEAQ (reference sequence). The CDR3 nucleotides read TGTGCCAGCAGCTTCCAGCGGGGGGGCGGGCAGCAGTTCTTC. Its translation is CASSFQRGGGQQFF. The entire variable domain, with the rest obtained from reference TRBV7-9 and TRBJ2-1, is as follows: DTGVSQNPRHKITKRGQNVTFRCDPISEHNRLYWYRQTLGQGPEFLTYFQNEAQLEKSRLLSDRFSAERPKGSFSTLEIQRTEQGDSAMYLCASSFQRGGGQQFFGPGTRLTVL.

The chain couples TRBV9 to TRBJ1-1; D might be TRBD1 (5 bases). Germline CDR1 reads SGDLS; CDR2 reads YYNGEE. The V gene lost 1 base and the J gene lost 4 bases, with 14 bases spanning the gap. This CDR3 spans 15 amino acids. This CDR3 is CASSVTPAGGTEAFF. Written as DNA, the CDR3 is TGTGCCAGCAGCGTAACCCCCGCGGGGGGCACTGAAGCTTTCTTT. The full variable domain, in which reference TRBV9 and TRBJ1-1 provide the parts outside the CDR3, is DSGVTQTPKHLITATGQRVTLRCSPRSGDLSVYWYQQSLDQGLQFLIQYYNGEERAKGNILERFSAQQFPDLHSELNLSSLELGDSALYFCASSVTPAGGTEAFFGQGTRLTVV.

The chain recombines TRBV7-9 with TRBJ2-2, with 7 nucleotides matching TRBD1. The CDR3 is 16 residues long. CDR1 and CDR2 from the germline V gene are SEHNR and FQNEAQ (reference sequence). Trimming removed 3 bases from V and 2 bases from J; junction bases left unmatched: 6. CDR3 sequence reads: CASSLRGTANTGELFF. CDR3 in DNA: TGTGCCAGCAGCTTGAGGGGGACAGCTAACACCGGGGAGCTGTTTTTT.

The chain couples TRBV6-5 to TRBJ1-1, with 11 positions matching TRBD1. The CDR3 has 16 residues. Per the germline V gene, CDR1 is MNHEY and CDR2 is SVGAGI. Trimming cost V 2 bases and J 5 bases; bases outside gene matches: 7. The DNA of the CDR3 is TGTGCCAGCAGTTACGGAGGACAGGGGGCAGAGACTGAAGCTTTCTTT. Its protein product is CASSYGGQGAETEAFF.

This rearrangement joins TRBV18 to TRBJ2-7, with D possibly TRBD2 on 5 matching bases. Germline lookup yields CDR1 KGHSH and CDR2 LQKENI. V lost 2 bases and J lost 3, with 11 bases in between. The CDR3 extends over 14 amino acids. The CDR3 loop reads CASSPRESGYEQYF. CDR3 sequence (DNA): TGTGCCAGCTCACCAAGGGAGTCCGGCTACGAGCAGTACTTC.

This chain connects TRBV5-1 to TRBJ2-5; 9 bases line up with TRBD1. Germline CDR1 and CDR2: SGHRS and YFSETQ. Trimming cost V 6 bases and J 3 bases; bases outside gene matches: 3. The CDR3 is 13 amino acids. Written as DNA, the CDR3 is TGCGCCAGCAACCGGGACAGGGAAGAGACCCAGTACTTC. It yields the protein CASNRDREETQYF.

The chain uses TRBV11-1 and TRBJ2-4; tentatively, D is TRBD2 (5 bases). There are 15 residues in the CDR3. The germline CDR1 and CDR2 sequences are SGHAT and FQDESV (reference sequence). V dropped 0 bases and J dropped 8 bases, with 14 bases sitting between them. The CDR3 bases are TGTGCCAGCAGCTTAGCCTTGGGAGAGATATACATTCAGTACTTC. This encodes CASSLALGEIYIQYF.

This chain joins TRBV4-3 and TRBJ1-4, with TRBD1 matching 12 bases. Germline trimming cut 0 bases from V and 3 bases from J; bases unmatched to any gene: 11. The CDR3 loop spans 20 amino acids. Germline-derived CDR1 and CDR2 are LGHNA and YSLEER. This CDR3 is CASSQDLPGQGALANEKLFF. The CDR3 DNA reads TGCGCCAGCAGCCAAGATCTCCCGGGACAGGGGGCTTTGGCTAATGAAAAACTGTTTTTT.

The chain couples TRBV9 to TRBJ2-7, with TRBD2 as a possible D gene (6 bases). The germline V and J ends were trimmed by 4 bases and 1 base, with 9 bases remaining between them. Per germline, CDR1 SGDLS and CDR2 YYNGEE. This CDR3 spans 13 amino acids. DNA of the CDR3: TGTGCCAGCAGCCCCCGGGGGTCCTACGAGCAGTACTTC. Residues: CASSPRGSYEQYF.

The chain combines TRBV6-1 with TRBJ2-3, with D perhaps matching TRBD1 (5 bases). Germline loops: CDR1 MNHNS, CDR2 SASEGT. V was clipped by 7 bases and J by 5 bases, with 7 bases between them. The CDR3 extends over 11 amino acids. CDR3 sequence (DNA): TGTGCCAGCAAAGGGGTAGATACGCAGTATTTT. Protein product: CASKGVDTQYF.